The rows below give T cell receptor beta chains drawn from one sample of a study of blood T cell repertoires in COVID-19. Some clones are missing from TCRdb's copy, which holds only in-frame ones; the method was immunoSEQ multiplex PCR. The top ten clones hold less than 20% of a sample with about 170,000 clones, around four fifths of them seen once. Sequencing was carried out using peripheral blood. The receptor set was obtained from a woman aged 70-85 years who had recovered from COVID-19. Each CDR3 is given with its conserved first and last residue. D genes are given only for firm matches. Expanded clones are given a class, and other clones once, few, many or no size at all.

>9|-|TRBJ1-2|TRBV20-1|-
TGCAGTGCCCTCTATGGCTACACCTTC
CSALYGYTF
>14|-|TRBJ1-1|TRBV23-1|once
TGCGCCAGCAGTCAAGGGAGTTTGAACACTGAAGCTTTCTTT
CASSQGSLNTEAFF
>15|-|TRBJ2-5|TRBV4-1|-
TGCGCCAGCAGCCAAGAGTCGTTAGACCAAGAGACCCAGTACTTC
CASSQESLDQETQYF
>13|TRBD1|TRBJ1-4|TRBV18|few
TGTGCCAGCTCACCGACAGGGACGGAGAAACTGTTTTTT
CASSPTGTEKLFF
>16|TRBD1|TRBJ2-2|TRBV3-1/TRBV3-2|-
TGTGCCAGCAGCCGCCGGGACAGGGGAAACACCGGGGAGCTGTTTTTT
CASSRRDRGNTGELFF
>16|TRBD1|TRBJ1-2|TRBV7-3|-
TGTGCCAGCAGCTTAGGAAGGACAGGGGAGGGCTATGGCTACACCTTC
CASSLGRTGEGYGYTF
>17|TRBD2|TRBJ2-1|TRBV7-2|once
TGTGCCAGCAGCTCCGGGGAGGGCAGGAGCTCCTACAATGAGCAGTTCTTC
CASSSGEGRSSYNEQFF
>13|TRBD2|TRBJ2-7|TRBV11-2|-
TGTGCCAGCAGCCCGGGGGTAGCGGGAGCGTTGTACTTC
CASSPGVAGALYF
>14|-|TRBJ1-5|TRBV18|-
TGTGCCAGCTCACCACCTGGGGCCAATCAGCCCCAGCATTTT
CASSPPGANQPQHF
>15|TRBD1|TRBJ2-1|TRBV5-1|-
TGCGCCAGCACCCAGAGGACAGGGATATACAATGAGCAGTTCTTC
CASTQRTGIYNEQFF
>15|TRBD1|TRBJ1-6|TRBV5-1|-
TGCGCCAGCAGCGGTGGGACAGGGAATGAATCACCCCTCCACTTT
CASSGGTGNESPLHF